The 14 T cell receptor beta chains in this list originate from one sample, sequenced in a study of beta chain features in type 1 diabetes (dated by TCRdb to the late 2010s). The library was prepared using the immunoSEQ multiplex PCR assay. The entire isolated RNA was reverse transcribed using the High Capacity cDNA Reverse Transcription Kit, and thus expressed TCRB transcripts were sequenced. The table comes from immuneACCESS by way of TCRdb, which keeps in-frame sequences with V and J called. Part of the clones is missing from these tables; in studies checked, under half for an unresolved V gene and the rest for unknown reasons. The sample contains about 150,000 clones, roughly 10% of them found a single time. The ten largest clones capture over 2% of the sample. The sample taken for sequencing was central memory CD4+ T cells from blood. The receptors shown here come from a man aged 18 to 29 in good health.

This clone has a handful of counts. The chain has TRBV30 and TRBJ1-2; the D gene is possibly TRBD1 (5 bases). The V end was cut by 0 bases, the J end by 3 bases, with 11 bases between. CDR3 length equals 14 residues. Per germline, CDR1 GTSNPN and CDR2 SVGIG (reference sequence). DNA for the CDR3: TGTGCCTGGAGTGTACTTCGGGGGGACTATGGCTACACCTTC. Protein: CAWSVLRGDYGYTF.

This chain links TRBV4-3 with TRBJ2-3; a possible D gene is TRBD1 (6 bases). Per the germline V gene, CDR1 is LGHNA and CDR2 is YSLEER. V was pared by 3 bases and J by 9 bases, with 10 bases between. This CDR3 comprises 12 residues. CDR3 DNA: TGCGCCAGCAGCCATCGACAGGAAACGCAGTATTTT. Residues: CASSHRQETQYF.

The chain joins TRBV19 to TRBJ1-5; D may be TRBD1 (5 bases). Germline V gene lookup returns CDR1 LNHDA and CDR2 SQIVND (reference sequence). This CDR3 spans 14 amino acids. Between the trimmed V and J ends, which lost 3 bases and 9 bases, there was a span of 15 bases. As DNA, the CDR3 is TGTGCCAGTAGTATTAGCGGGGACGGCCTGCCCCAGCATTTT. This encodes CASSISGDGLPQHF.

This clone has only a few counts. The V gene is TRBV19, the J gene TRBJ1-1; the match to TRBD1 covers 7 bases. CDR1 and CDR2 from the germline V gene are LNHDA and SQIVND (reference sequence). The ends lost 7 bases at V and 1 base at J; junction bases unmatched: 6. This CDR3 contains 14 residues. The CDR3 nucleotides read TGTGCCAGTACAATGGGGACAGCGAACACTGAAGCTTTCTTT. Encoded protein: CASTMGTANTEAFF.

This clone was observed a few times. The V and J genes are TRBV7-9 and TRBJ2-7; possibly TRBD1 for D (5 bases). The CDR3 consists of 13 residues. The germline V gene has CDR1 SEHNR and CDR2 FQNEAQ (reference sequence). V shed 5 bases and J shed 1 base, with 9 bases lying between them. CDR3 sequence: CASSTGQSYEQYF. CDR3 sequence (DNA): TGTGCCAGCAGCACCGGACAATCCTACGAGCAGTACTTC.

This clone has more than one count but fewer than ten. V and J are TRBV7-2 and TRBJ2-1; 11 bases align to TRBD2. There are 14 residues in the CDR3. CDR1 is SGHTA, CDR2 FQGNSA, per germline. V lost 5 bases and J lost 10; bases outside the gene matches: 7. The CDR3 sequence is CASSLMTSGIEQFF. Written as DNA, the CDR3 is TGTGCCAGCAGCCTAATGACTAGCGGGATAGAGCAGTTCTTC.

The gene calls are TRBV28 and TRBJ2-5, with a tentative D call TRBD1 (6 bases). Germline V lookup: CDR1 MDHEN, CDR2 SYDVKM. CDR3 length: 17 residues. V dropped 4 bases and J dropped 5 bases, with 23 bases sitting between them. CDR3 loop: CASSSQLTQGFGETQYF. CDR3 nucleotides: TGTGCCAGCAGTTCCCAATTGACACAGGGTTTTGGGGAGACCCAGTACTTC.

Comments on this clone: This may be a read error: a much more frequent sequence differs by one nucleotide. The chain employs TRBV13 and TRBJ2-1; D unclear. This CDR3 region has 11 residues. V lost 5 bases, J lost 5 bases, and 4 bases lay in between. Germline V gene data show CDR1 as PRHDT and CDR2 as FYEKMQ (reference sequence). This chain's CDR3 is CASSPNNEQFF. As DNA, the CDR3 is TGTGCCAGCAGCCCAAACAATGAGCAGTTCTTC. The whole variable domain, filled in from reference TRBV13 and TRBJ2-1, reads AAGVIQSPRHLIKEKRETATLKCYPIPRHDTVYWYQQGPGQDPQFLISFYEKMQSDKGSIPDRFSAQQFSDYHSELNMSSLELGDSALYFCASSPNNEQFFGPGTRLTVL.

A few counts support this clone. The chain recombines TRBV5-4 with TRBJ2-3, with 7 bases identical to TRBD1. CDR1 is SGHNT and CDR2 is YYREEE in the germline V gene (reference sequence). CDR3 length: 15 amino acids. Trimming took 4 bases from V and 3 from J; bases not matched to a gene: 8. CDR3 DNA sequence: TGTGCCAGCAGCCACACTGGACAGGCAACAGATACGCAGTATTTT. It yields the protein CASSHTGQATDTQYF.

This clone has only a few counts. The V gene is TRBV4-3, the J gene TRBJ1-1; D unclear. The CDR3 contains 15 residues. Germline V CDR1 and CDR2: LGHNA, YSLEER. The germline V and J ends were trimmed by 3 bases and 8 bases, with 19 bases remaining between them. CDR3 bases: TGCGCCAGCAGCCACGGGAACGAGGATGGCGGAGAAGCTTTCTTT. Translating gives CASSHGNEDGGEAFF.

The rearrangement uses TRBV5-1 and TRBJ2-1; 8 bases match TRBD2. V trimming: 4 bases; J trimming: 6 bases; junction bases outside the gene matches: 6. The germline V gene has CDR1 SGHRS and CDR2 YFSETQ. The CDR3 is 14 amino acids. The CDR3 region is CASSQGSGSNEQFF. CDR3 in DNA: TGCGCCAGCAGCCAGGGGAGCGGGAGCAATGAGCAGTTCTTC. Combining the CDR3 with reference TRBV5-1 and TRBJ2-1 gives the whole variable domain KAGVTQTPRYLIKTRGQQVTLSCSPISGHRSVSWYQQTPGQGLQFLFEYFSETQRNKGNFPGRFSGRQFSNSRSEMNVSTLELGDSALYLCASSQGSGSNEQFFGPGTRLTVL.

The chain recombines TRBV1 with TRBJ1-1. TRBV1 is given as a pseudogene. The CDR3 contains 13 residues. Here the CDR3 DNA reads TGCACCAGCACCAAGTTGTACGGCACTGAAGCTTTCTTT. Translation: CTSTKLYGTEAFF.

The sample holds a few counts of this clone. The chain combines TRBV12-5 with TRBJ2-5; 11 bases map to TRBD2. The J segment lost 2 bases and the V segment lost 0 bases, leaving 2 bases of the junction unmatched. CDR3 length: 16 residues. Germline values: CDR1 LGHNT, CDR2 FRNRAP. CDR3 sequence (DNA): TGTGCTAGTGGTTTGGTACTAGCGGGGGTACAAGAGACCCAGTACTTC. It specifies CASGLVLAGVQETQYF.

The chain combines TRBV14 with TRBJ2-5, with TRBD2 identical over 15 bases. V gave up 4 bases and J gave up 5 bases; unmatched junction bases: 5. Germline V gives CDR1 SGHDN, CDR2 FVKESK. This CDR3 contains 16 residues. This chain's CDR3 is CASSPGTSGRIETQYF. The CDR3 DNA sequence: TGTGCCAGCAGCCCAGGGACTAGCGGGAGGATTGAGACCCAGTACTTC.